Below are 21 T cell receptor beta chains sequenced from a single sample in a study of shared T cell receptors in the human thymus. Sequencing used immunoSEQ multiplex PCR; TCRdb keeps in-frame clones, though not all of them. The sample records about 730,000 clones, 75% to 90% being singletons. These data were likewise used in another study, on human thymus T cells.

Sequenced: thymocytes. The receptors derive from a girl less than two years old with a congenital heart defect.

Concerning this clone: Other DNA sequences in the sample encode the same CDR3. The chain links TRBV5-4 to TRBJ2-7; no firm D call. V was shortened by 0 bases and J by 6 bases, with 10 bases between the two germline ends. Germline CDR1 is SGHNT and CDR2 is YYREEE (reference sequence). The CDR3 has 13 residues. CDR3 sequence (DNA): TGTGCCAGCAGCTTGGGCAGGTTCCGCGAGCAGTACTTC. This sequence encodes CASSLGRFREQYF.

V usage is TRBV7-6 and J usage is TRBJ1-3, with TRBD1 identical over 7 bases. The CDR3 runs to 16 residues. The V segment lost 8 bases and the J segment 0 bases; nucleotides outside the gene matches: 10. From germline, CDR1 is SGHVS and CDR2 FNYEAQ. CDR3 residues: CASSSGQEVSGNTIYF. For the CDR3, the DNA is TGTGCCAGCTCGTCTGGACAGGAAGTCTCTGGAAACACCATATATTTT.

This clone has more than one count but fewer than ten. One end of the junction does not line up with germline, which may come from a read error. The V and J genes are TRBV15 and TRBJ1-2; D is ambiguous. The CDR3 runs to 17 residues. CDR1 and CDR2 from the germline V gene are LNHNV and YYDKDF (reference sequence). As DNA, the CDR3 is TGTGCCACCAGTAGAGAGCCGAGGGTGGGATCTAACTATGGCTACACCTTC. It codes for CATSREPRVGSNYGYTF.

The V and J genes are TRBV19 and TRBJ1-4; 10 positions match TRBD1. From germline, CDR1 is LNHDA and CDR2 SQIVND (reference sequence). The trim removed 8 bases at V and 3 bases at J, leaving 12 bases unmatched. The CDR3 contains 17 residues. This CDR3 is CASGQGESKAPNEKLFF. CDR3 DNA: TGTGCCAGTGGACAGGGGGAATCTAAAGCACCTAATGAAAAACTGTTTTTT.

The rearrangement uses TRBV27 and TRBJ1-6; possible D gene TRBD1, 6 bases. Between the trimmed V and J ends, which lost 2 bases and 4 bases, there was a span of 12 bases. The CDR3 consists of 16 residues. In germline, CDR1 is MNHEY, CDR2 SMNVEV (reference sequence). The CDR3 DNA follows: TGTGCCAGCAGTTTAGAAATAGGACAGTATAATTCACCCCTCCACTTT. Translation gives CASSLEIGQYNSPLHF.

The chain joins TRBV6-5 to TRBJ1-6; the D is unclear. Germline values: CDR1 MNHEY, CDR2 SVGAGI. Trimming left V 2 bases short and J 7 bases short, with 12 bases between. The CDR3 totals 15 residues. Here the CDR3 reads CASSYKSGNNSPLHF. The CDR3 DNA reads as TGTGCCAGCAGTTACAAGTCAGGCAACAATTCACCCCTCCACTTT.

This clone was picked up one time. The chain has TRBV10-3 and TRBJ1-2, with TRBD1 matching 9 bases. The CDR3 spans 12 residues. Germline V gene sequence: CDR1 ENHRY, CDR2 SYGVKD. With V trimmed by 6 bases and J by 8 bases, 4 bases remained unmatched. The CDR3 loop reads CAIRGTGYGYTF. The CDR3 DNA is TGTGCCATCAGGGGGACAGGGTACGGCTACACCTTC.

The chain joins TRBV6-6 to TRBJ1-5, with 10 bases fitting TRBD1. The V segment lost 2 bases and the J segment 6 bases; nucleotides outside the gene matches: 7. CDR3 length: 16 residues. Germline loops: CDR1 MNHNY, CDR2 SVGAGI (reference sequence). The CDR3 reads CASSYTDRGRSQPQHF. In nucleotides, the CDR3 is TGTGCCAGCAGTTACACCGACAGGGGGCGCAGTCAGCCCCAGCATTTT.

The rearrangement links TRBV2 to TRBJ2-2; D is unresolved. The V end lost 4 bases, the J end lost 0 bases, and 9 bases lay between the germline ends. There are 15 residues in the CDR3. Germline V CDR1 and CDR2: SNHLY, FYNNEI. As DNA, the CDR3 is TGTGCCAGCAGTGCGTTCAGGACGAACACCGGGGAGCTGTTTTTT. Translated, it gives CASSAFRTNTGELFF.

To note about this clone: Other DNA sequences in this sample translate to the same CDR3. V and J are TRBV19 and TRBJ2-1, with D maybe TRBD1 (5 bases). The CDR3 is made up of 15 amino acids. The V end lost 6 bases, the J end lost 0 bases, and 12 bases lay between the germline ends. The germline V gene encodes CDR1 LNHDA and CDR2 SQIVND (reference sequence). The CDR3 nucleotides are TGTGCCAGTAGCATCAGAGACAGCTCCTACAATGAGCAGTTCTTC. Encoded protein: CASSIRDSSYNEQFF.

This CDR3 reads CASRFTGVTEAFF. The CDR3 DNA reads as TGTGCCAGTAGGTTTACAGGGGTTACTGAAGCTTTCTTT. V usage is TRBV19 and J usage is TRBJ1-1; 7 positions match TRBD1. There are 13 residues in the CDR3. Trimming took 6 bases from V and 5 from J; bases not matched to a gene: 6. In germline, CDR1 is LNHDA, CDR2 SQIVND (reference sequence).

The chain links TRBV6-5 to TRBJ1-1, with 7 bases that match TRBD1. Germline lookup yields CDR1 MNHEY and CDR2 SVGAGI. This CDR3 comprises 14 residues. V lost 6 bases and J lost 2; bases outside the gene matches: 6. The CDR3 reads CASSYEGANTEAFF. CDR3 in DNA: TGTGCCAGCAGCTACGAGGGGGCCAACACTGAAGCTTTCTTT.

The chain employs TRBV5-1 and TRBJ1-1; 7 bases line up with TRBD1. The CDR3 covers 16 residues. Germline loops: CDR1 SGHRS, CDR2 YFSETQ. V trimming: 4 bases; J trimming: 0 bases; junction bases outside the gene matches: 9. This chain's CDR3 is CASSPGTAPVNTEAFF. CDR3 DNA sequence: TGCGCCAGCAGCCCGGGGACAGCGCCAGTGAACACTGAAGCTTTCTTT.

The chain is built from TRBV4-1 and TRBJ2-1, with TRBD2 identical over 8 bases. CDR1 and CDR2 (germline): MGHRA, YSYEKL. Trimming at V came to 3 bases and at J to 9 bases, leaving 16 bases not matched to a gene. The CDR3 runs 17 residues. The CDR3 reads CASSHAPRGGYLTEQFF. The CDR3 DNA is TGCGCCAGCAGCCATGCACCCCGGGGGGGCTATCTGACTGAGCAGTTCTTC.

In its sample, this clone was seen once. The chain has TRBV4-1 and TRBJ2-1, with TRBD2 identical over 8 bases. The V gene's germline CDR1 is MGHRA and CDR2 YSYEKL. This CDR3 has 21 residues. With 0 bases clipped from V and 0 bases from J, the junction kept 16 bases outside the gene matches. The CDR3 protein is CASSQDVKCRGGEGSYNEQFF. CDR3 DNA: TGCGCCAGCAGCCAAGATGTTAAGTGTCGGGGGGGAGAGGGCTCCTACAATGAGCAGTTCTTC.

The chain carries TRBV7-6 and TRBJ1-6; tentative D call: TRBD1 (5 bases). Germline lookup yields CDR1 SGHVS and CDR2 FNYEAQ. V shed 1 base and J shed 1 base, with 8 bases lying between them. The CDR3 contains 16 residues. CDR3 coding DNA: TGTGCCAGCAGCTTAGGGGGGGGTTCCTATAATTCACCCCTCCACTTT. This encodes CASSLGGGSYNSPLHF. The variable domain in full, completed from reference TRBV7-6 and TRBJ1-6, reads GAGVSQSPRYKVTKRGQDVALRCDPISGHVSLYWYRQALGQGPEFLTYFNYEAQQDKSGLPNDRFSAERPEGSISTLTIQRTEQRDSAMYRCASSLGGGSYNSPLHFGNGTRLTVT.

The V gene is TRBV2, the J gene TRBJ1-5, with D unresolved. The CDR3 extends over 13 amino acids. The V and J ends lost 4 bases and 5 bases respectively, with 9 bases between them. From germline, CDR1 is SNHLY and CDR2 FYNNEI. The chain's CDR3 is CASSGRHHQPQHF. The DNA of the CDR3 is TGTGCCAGCAGTGGCAGACACCATCAGCCCCAGCATTTT.

This chain joins TRBV5-1 and TRBJ2-5; 14 bases are shared with TRBD2. Losses at the gene ends were 4 bases for V and 5 bases for J; bases not matched to a gene: 10. This CDR3 spans 17 amino acids. Germline CDR1 SGHRS, CDR2 YFSETQ. CDR3 region: CASSTRLAGGPLETQYF. As DNA, the CDR3 is TGCGCCAGCAGCACCCGACTAGCGGGGGGGCCCCTGGAGACCCAGTACTTC.

J is TRBJ1-5 and V is TRBV19; tentatively, D is TRBD1 (5 bases). V gave up 5 bases and J gave up 0 bases, with 23 bases separating them. CDR3 length: 19 amino acids. CDR1 and CDR2 (germline): LNHDA, SQIVND (reference sequence). The CDR3 sequence is CASSAQKNAGHNSNQPQHF. In DNA, the CDR3 is TGTGCCAGTAGTGCCCAGAAAAACGCCGGACATAATAGCAATCAGCCCCAGCATTTT.

The table lists this clone with a few counts. The rearrangement uses TRBV27 and TRBJ1-5; the D is unclear. CDR3 size: 17 residues. The V end lost 5 bases, the J end lost 2 bases, and 19 bases lay between the germline ends. CDR1 MNHEY and CDR2 SMNVEV come from the germline V gene (reference sequence). CDR3 region: CASSEDRPEVGNQPQHF. DNA for the CDR3: TGTGCCAGCAGTGAAGACCGTCCGGAGGTTGGCAATCAGCCCCAGCATTTT.

The chain uses TRBV29-1 and TRBJ1-1; 8 nucleotides align to TRBD1. CDR3 size: 14 residues. Looked up from germline, CDR1 is SQVTM and CDR2 is ANQGSEA. V lost 0 bases, J lost 8 bases, and 8 bases stayed unmatched. CDR3 sequence: CSVEDLRTGKEAFF. In DNA form, the CDR3 reads TGCAGCGTTGAAGATCTTAGGACAGGGAAGGAAGCTTTCTTT.